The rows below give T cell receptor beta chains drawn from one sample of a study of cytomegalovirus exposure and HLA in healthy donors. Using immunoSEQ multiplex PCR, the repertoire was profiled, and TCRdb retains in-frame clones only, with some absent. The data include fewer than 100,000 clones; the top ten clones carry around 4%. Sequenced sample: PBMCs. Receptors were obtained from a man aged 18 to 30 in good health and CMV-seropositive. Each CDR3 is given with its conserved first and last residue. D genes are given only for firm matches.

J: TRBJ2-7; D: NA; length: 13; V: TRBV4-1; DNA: TGCGCCAGCAGCCAAGAAGAGGGCGACGAGCAGTACTTC; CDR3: CASSQEEGDEQYF
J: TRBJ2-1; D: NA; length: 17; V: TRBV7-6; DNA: TGTGCCAGCAGCTTAGGGAAAGGCCCTCTAGTATACAATGAGCAGTTCTTC; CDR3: CASSLGKGPLVYNEQFF
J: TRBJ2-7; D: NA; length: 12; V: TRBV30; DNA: TGTGCCTGGAGTTGTGGAGACTACGAGCAGTACTTC; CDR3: CAWSCGDYEQYF
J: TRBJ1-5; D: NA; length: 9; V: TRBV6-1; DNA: TGTGCCAGCGGCCAGCCCCAGCATTTT; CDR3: CASGQPQHF
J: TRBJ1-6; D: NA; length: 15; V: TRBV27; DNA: TGTGCCAGCAGTGAAAGGGGGACCGACCGTTCACCCCTCCACTTT; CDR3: CASSERGTDRSPLHF
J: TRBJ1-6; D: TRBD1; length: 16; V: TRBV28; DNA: TGTGCCAGCACCGTGGACCCCCGGACAGGGGACTCACCCCTCCACTTT; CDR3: CASTVDPRTGDSPLHF
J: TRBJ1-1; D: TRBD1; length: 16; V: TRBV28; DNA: TGTGCCAGCAGTACACCTCCGGGACAGAGGAACACTGAAGCTTTCTTT; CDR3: CASSTPPGQRNTEAFF
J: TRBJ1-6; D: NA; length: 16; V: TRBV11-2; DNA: TGTGCCAGCAGCTTAGGTAGGGTCGGGATTGATTCACCCCTCCACTTT; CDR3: CASSLGRVGIDSPLHF
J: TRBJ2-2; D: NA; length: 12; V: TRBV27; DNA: TGTGCCAGCAGTTTTTCCCACGGGGAGCTGTTTTTT; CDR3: CASSFSHGELFF
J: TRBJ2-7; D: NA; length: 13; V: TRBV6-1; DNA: TGTGCCAGCAGGGAGAGAGGGCCCCGGGAGCAGTACTTC; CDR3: CASRERGPREQYF
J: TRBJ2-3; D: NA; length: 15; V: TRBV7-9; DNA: TGTGCCAGCACCGCCCGGGACACAGTGGCAGATACGCAGTATTTT; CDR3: CASTARDTVADTQYF
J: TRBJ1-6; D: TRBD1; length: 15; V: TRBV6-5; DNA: TGTGCCAGCAGTAACCGGGACAGGGTGAGATCACCCCTCCACTTT; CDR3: CASSNRDRVRSPLHF
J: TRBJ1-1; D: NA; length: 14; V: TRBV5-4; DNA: TGTGCCAGCAGACAGGGACACATGAACACTGAAGCTTTCTTT; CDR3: CASRQGHMNTEAFF
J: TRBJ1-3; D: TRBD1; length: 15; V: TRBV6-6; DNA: TGTGCCAGCAGGGTGACAGGGGGCTCTGGAAACACCATATATTTT; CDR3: CASRVTGGSGNTIYF
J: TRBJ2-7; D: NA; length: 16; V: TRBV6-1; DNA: TGTGCCAGCAGTGAAGCAGGACTCCCGGTGGCCTACGAGCAGTACTTC; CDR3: CASSEAGLPVAYEQYF
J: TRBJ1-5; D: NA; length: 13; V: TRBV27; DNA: TGTGCCAGCAGCCCCGCCAGCGATCAGCCCCAGCATTTT; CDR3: CASSPASDQPQHF
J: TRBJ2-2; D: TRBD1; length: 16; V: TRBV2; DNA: TGTGCCAGCAGTTACTGGACAGGGGGAGACACCGGGGAGCTGTTTTTT; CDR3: CASSYWTGGDTGELFF
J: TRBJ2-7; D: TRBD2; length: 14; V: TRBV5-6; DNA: TGTGCCAGCAGCTTGAACGGGAGGGCCTACGAGCAGTACTTC; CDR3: CASSLNGRAYEQYF
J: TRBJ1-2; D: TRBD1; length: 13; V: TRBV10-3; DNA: TGTGCCATCAGTGGGGAAAGACAGGGGAACTACACCTTC; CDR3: CAISGERQGNYTF
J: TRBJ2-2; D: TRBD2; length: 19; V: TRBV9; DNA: TGTGCCAGCAGCGAGGCCCCTATAGCGGGGGGTAAGAACACCGGGGAGCTGTTTTTT; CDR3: CASSEAPIAGGKNTGELFF
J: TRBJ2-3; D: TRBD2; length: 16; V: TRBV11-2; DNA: TGTGCCAGCAGCTTAGGGGAACTAGCGGGGACAGATACGCAGTATTTT; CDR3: CASSLGELAGTDTQYF
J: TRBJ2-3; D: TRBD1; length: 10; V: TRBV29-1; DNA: TGCAGCACAGGGGGGGATACGCAGTATTTT; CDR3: CSTGGDTQYF
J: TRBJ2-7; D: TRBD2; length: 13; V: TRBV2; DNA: TGTGCCATCCTGGGGGGGAAACTCTACGAGCAGTACTTC; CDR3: CAILGGKLYEQYF
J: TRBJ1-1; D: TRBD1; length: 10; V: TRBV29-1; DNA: TGCAGCGTCCTCGGACAGGTGGCTTTCTTT; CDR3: CSVLGQVAFF
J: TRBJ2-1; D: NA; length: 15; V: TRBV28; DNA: TGTGCCAGCAGTCTCCGGACAGCCGGGAACAATGAGCAGTTCTTC; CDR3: CASSLRTAGNNEQFF
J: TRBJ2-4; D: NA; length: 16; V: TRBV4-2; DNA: TGTGCCAGCAGCCAAGGTGAGCAAGCGTCGGCGAGCATTCAGTACTTC; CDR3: CASSQGEQASASIQYF
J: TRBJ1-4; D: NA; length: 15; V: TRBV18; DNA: TGTGCCAGCTCACCAGGGCAGGGGAATAATGAAAAACTGTTTTTT; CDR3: CASSPGQGNNEKLFF
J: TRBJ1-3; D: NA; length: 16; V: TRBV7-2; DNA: TGTGCCAGCAGCTTAGAGGGGTCTTACTCTGGAAACACCATATATTTT; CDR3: CASSLEGSYSGNTIYF
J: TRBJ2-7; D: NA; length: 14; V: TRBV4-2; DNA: TGTGCCAGCAGCCAAAAAGCTTCCTTCTACGAGCAGTACTTC; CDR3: CASSQKASFYEQYF
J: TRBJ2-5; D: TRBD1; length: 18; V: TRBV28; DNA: TGTGCCAGCAGTTCTATTGGACGAACCCGGGGGACAGGAGGGACCCAGTACTTC; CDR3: CASSSIGRTRGTGGTQYF
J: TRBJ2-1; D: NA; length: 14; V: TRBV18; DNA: TGTGCCAGCTCACCGGGACAAGGCTACAATGAGCAGTTCTTC; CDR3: CASSPGQGYNEQFF
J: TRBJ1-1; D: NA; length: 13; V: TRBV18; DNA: TGTGCCAGCTCACCACCCGTACTCACTGAAGCTTTCTTT; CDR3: CASSPPVLTEAFF
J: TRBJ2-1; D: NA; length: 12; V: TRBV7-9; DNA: TGTGCCAGCAGCTATGAAGGGAGTGAGCAGTTCTTC; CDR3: CASSYEGSEQFF
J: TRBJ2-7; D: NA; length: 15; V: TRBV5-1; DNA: TGCGCCAGCAGCCCGACCCGGGGGATGATCTACGAGCAGTACTTC; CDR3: CASSPTRGMIYEQYF
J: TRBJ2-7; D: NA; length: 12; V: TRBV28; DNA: TGTGCCAGCAGTTCACCCGGGGACGAGCAGTACTTC; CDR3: CASSSPGDEQYF
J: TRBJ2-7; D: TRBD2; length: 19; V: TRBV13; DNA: TGTGCCAGCGGAATTAGTACGCCGGGACTAGCGGGAGTCGGCTACGAGCAGTACTTC; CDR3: CASGISTPGLAGVGYEQYF
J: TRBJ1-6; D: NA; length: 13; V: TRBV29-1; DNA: TGCAGCGTGGCCGAGGAGAGGAATTCACCCCTCCACTTT; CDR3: CSVAEERNSPLHF
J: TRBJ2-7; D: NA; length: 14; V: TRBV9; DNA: TGTGCCAGCAGCGTAGGCCAGGGGACCTACGAGCAGTACTTC; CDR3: CASSVGQGTYEQYF
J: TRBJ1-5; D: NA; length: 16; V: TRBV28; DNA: TGTGCCAGCAGTTTGTTTCCAGGGAAGAGCAATCAGCCCCAGCATTTT; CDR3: CASSLFPGKSNQPQHF